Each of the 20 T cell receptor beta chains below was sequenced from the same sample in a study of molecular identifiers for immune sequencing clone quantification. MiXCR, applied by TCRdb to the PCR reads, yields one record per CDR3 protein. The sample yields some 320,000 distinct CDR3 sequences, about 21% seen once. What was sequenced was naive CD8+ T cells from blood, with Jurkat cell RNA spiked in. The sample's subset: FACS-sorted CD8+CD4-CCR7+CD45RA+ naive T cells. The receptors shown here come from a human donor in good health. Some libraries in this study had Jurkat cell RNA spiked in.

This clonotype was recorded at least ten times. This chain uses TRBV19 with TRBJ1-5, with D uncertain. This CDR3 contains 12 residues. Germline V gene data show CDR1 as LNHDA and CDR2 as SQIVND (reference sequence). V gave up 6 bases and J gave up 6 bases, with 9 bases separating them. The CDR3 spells CASRVGFQPQHF. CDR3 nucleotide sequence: TGTGCCAGTAGGGTAGGGTTTCAGCCCCAGCATTTT.

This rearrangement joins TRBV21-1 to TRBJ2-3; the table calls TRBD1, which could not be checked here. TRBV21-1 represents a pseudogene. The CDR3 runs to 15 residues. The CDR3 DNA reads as TGTGCCAGCAGCAAAGGGCGGGGGACCACAGATACGCAGTATTTT. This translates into CASSKGRGTTDTQYF.

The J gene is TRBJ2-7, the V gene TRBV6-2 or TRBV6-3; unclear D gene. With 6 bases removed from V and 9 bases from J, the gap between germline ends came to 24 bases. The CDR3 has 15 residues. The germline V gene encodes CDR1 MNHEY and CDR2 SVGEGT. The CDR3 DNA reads TGTGCCAGCAGACCCACTGCTCCTGGAGTAGCCGGGCAGTACTTC. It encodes CASRPTAPGVAGQYF.

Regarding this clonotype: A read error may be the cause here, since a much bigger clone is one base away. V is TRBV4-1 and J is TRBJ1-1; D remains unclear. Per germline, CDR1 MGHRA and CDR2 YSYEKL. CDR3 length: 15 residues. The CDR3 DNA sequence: TGCGCCAGCAGCCAAGCCCTCAGCATGAACACTGGAGCTTTCTTT. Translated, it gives CASSQALSMNTGAFF.

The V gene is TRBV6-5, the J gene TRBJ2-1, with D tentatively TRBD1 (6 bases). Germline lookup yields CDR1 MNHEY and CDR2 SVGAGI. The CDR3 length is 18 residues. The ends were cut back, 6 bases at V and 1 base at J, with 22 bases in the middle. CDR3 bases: TGTGCCAGCAGGTCGGACTCCGGGACACGGTATTCCTACAATGAGCAGTTCTTC. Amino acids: CASRSDSGTRYSYNEQFF.

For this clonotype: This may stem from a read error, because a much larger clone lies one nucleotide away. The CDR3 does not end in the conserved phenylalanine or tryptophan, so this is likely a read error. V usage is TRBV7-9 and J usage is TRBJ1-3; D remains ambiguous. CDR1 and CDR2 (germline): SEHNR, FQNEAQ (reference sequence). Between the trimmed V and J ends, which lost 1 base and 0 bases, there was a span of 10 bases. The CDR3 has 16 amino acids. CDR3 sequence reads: CASSLVDGSSGNTIYL. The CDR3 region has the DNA TGTGCCAGCAGCTTAGTTGACGGGAGCTCTGGAAACACCATATATCTT.

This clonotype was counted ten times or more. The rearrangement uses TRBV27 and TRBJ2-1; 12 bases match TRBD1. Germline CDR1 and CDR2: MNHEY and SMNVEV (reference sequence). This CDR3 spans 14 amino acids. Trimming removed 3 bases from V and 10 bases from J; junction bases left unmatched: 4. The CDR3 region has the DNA TGTGCCAGCAGTTTGGGGACAGGGGGCGGGGAGCAGTTCTTC. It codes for CASSLGTGGGEQFF.

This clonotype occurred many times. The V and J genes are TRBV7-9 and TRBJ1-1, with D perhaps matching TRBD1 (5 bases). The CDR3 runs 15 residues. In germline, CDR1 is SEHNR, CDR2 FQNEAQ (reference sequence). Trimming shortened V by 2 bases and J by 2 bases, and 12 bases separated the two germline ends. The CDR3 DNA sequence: TGTGCCAGCAGCTTAATCCAGGGTGGAAACACTGAAGCTTTCTTT. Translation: CASSLIQGGNTEAFF.

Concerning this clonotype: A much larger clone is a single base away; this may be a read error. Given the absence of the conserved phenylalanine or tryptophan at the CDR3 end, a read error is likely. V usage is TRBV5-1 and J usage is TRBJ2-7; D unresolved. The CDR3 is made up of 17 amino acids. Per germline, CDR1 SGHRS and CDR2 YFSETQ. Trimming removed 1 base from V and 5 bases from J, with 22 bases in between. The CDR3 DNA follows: TGCGCCAGCAGCTTGCGGTCGACGGCGGAGCCTTCCAACGAGCAGTACTCC. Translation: CASSLRSTAEPSNEQYS.

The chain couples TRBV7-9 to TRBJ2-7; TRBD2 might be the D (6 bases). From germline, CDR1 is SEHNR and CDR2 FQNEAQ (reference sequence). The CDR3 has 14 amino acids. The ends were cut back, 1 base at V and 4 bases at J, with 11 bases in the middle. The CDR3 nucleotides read TGTGCCAGCAGCTTAGTCGGGAGCAATTACGAGCAGTACTTC. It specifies CASSLVGSNYEQYF.

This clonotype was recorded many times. CDR3 amino acids: CSARERGTGELFF. The CDR3 nucleotides read TGCAGTGCTAGGGAGAGGGGCACCGGGGAGCTGTTTTTT. The V gene is TRBV20-1, the J gene TRBJ2-2; possibly TRBD1 or TRBD2 for D (5 bases each). The CDR3 consists of 13 residues. CDR1 is DFQATT, CDR2 SNEGSKA, per germline (reference sequence). Trimming removed 3 bases from V and 4 bases from J, with 9 bases in between.

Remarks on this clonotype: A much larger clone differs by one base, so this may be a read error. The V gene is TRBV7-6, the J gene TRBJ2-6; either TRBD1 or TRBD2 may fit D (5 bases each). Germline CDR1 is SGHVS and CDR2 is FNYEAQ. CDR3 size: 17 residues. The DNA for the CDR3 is TGTGCCAGCAGCTTAGATTCGGCGGACTCTGGGGCCAACGTCCAGACTTTC. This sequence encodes CASSLDSADSGANVQTF.

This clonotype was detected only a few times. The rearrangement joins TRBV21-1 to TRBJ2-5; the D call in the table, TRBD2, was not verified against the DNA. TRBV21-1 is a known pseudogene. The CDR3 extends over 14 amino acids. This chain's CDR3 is CARNLTGLQETQYF. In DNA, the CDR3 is TGTGCCAGGAACCTGACGGGACTTCAAGAGACCCAGTACTTC.

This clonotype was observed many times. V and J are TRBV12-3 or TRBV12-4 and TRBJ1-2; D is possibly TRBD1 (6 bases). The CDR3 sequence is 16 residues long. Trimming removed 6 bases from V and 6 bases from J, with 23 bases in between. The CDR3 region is CASSYGQTTNLDGYTF. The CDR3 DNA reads TGTGCCAGCAGCTACGGACAGACTACCAATTTAGATGGCTACACCTTC.

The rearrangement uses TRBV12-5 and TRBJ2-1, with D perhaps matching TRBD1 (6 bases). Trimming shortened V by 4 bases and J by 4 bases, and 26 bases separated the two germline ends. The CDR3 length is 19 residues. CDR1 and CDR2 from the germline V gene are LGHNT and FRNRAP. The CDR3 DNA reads TGTGCTAGTGGTTCGCTACCTAGGCGAAGGACAGACGTGTACAATGAGCAGTTCTTC. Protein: CASGSLPRRRTDVYNEQFF.

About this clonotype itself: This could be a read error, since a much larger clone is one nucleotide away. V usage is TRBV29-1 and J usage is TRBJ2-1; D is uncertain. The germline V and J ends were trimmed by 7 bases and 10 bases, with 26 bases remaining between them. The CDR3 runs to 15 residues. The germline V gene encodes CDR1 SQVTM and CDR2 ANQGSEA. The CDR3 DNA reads TGCAGCGCCCATAAGTCGGATAGGAGCTCCTACGAGCAGTTCTTC. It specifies CSAHKSDRSSYEQFF.

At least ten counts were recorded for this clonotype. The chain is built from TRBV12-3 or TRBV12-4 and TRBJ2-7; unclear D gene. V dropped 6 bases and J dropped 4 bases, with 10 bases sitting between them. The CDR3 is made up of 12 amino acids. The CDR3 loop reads CASRSVGYEQYF. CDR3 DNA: TGTGCCAGCAGGTCCGTAGGTTACGAGCAGTACTTC.

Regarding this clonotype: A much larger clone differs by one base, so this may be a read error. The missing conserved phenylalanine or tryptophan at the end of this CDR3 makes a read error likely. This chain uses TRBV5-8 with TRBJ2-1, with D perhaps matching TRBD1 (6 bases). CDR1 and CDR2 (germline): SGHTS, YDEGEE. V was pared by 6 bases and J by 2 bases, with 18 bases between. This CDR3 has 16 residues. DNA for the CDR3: TGTGCCAGCAACGAAGGGGGACAACATACCTACAATGAGCAGTTCCTC. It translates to CASNEGGQHTYNEQFL.

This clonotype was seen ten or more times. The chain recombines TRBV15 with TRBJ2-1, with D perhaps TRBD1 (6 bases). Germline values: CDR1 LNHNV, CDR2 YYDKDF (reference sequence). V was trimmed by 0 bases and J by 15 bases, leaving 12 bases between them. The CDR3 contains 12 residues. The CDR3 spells CATSREGGGLFF. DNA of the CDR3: TGTGCCACCAGCAGAGAAGGGGGTGGTTTGTTCTTC.

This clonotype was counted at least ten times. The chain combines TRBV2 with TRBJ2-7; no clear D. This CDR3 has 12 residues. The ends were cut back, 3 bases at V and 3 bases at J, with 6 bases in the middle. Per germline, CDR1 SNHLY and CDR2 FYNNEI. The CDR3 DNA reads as TGTGCCAGCAGTGAGTTCAGCTACGAGCAGTACTTC. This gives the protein CASSEFSYEQYF.